This TCR beta chain was sequenced during a study of T-cell memory formation after mild COVID-19. Findings and caveats of the study: The pre-infection memory compartment contained some responding clones, suggesting cross-reactive memory joined.

CDR3 size: 15 residues. V lost 4 bases to trimming and J lost 2 bases; unmatched junction nucleotides: 6. Germline V gives CDR1 LNHDA, CDR2 SQIVND (reference sequence). In the case of this clonotype: The antigen is undetermined.

TCR alpha and TCR beta cDNA libraries with sample barcodes and UMIs came from 5'RACE using constant-segment primers. A single record per CDR3 protein comes from TCRdb applying MiXCR to the 5' RACE reads. The sample lists nearly 110,000 distinct CDR3 sequences, approximately 15% occurring once. The chain joins TRBV19 to TRBJ2-5; 8 nucleotides line up with TRBD1. The sample consisted of PBMCs or a T cell subset sorted from them (not recorded which). This receptor was taken from a man younger than 35 who had mild COVID-19 (a few samples of this study predate the infection). Cell type and time point are not known. This CDR3 is CASSRTGGAQETQYF. The CDR3 coding sequence is TGTGCCAGTAGTAGAACAGGGGGTGCTCAAGAGACCCAGTACTTC.